This T cell receptor (beta chain) was recovered during a study of T cell clonotyping in hematopoietic cell transplantation (dated by TCRdb to about 2021). Notes on the research overall: A total of more than 130 blood samples were collected in the study from a few dozen consecutive transplant recipients and their related donors. Patients were recruited between September 2015 and January 2017 and followed until September 2020 or death.

V drops 9 bases and J drops 1 base, leaving 12 bases in between. The germline V gene (reference sequence) yields LNHDA for CDR1 and SQIVND for CDR2. Including the terminal cysteine and phenylalanine, the CDR3 comprises 13 residues. Only the CDR3 part of the read is kept: 39 bases, read in frame from the first base. Blood samples for TCR beta sequencing were provided by related transplant donors. Nuclei Lysis Solution was used to extract genomic DNA from fresh or cryopreserved unfractionated peripheral blood mononuclear cells. The immunoSEQ assay, a bias-controlled multiplex PCR using V- and J-specific primers, was used to amplify TCR beta CDR3 regions from genomic DNA. In a second PCR step, the CDR3 amplicons were tagged with a proprietary barcode plus Illumina adapter sequences. An Illumina MiSeq instrument was used to sequence the CDR3 libraries. Per the authors' processing: Export and quality control were performed with immunoSEQ Analyzer 3.0, and downstream analyses were performed with R Bioconductor and Immunarch. Only productive rearrangements within the normalized downsampled data set were used in the calculation of repertoire metrics. In the normalized cohort, a clonotype counted as pathologically expanded if the clonotype was larger than 5 templates. Repertoire diversity was measured with the Inverse Simpson Index. CMV-specificity analyses were carried out on the non-normalized data set to capture all clonotypes. TCRdb took over this immuneACCESS table, retaining in-frame rearrangements with V and J assigned. Such tables are incomplete; in checked studies, under half of the missing clones stem from an unresolved V gene, and the remainder is unexplained. The V and J calls and the clone size are those of that table, but D and trimming were determined from the DNA. Present in this sample are roughly 17,000 clones, 80% to 95% of which were seen just once. About 5.7% of the sample goes to the ten largest clones.

Findings and caveats that apply to the study as a whole: Donor and pretransplant recipient Inverse Simpson Index values predicted broader posttransplant TCR repertoire diversity. The sample size was limited and the cells went unsorted, which meant the CD4 and CD8 repertoire contributions could not be told apart. A decrease in recipient TCR diversity was observed after transplant, and a progressive increase in pathologically expanded clonotypes was seen from day 30 to day 180. Just a small fraction of recipient repertoires overlapped with donor repertoires, and more than 95% appeared de novo at the given depth.

As regards this clone: There is no known antigen for this receptor. Base quality data are lacking; no much larger clone is found one base away.

This TCR was sampled from a middle-aged man in good health. Some clones in this sample may be carry-over from other donors' samples. The rearranged segments are TRBV19 and TRBJ1-1, with the D segment identity uncertain. Specimen: peripheral blood mononuclear cells. Here is the DNA: TGTGCCAGCGGGGAGACCCCGAACACTGAAGCTTTCTTT. Its translation reads: CASGETPNTEAFF. With the portions outside the CDR3 filled from the reference TRBV19 and TRBJ1-1 genes, the complete variable region becomes DGGITQSPKYLFRKEGQNVTLSCEQNLNHDAMYWYRQDPGQGLRLIYYSQIVNDFQKGDIAEGYSVSREKKESFPLTVTSAQKNPTAFYLCASGETPNTEAFFGQGTRLTVV.